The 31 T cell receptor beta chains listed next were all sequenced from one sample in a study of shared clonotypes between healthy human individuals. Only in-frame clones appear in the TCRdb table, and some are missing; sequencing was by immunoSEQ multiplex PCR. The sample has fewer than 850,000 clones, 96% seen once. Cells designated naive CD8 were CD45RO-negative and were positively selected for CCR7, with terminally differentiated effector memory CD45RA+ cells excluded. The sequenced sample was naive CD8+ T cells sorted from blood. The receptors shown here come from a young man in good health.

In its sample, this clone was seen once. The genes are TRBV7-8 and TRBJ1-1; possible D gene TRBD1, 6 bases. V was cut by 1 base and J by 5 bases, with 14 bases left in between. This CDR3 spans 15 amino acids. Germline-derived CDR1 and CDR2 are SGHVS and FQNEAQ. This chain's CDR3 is CASSLEGRGGTEAFF. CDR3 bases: TGTGCCAGCAGCTTAGAGGGCAGGGGAGGAACTGAAGCTTTCTTT.

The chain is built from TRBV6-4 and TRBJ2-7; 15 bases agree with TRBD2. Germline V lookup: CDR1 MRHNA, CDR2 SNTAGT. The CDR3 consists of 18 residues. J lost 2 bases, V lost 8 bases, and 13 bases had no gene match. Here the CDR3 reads CASGPPGLAGGAPYEQYF. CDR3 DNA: TGTGCCAGCGGACCGCCGGGACTAGCGGGAGGTGCCCCCTACGAGCAGTACTTC.

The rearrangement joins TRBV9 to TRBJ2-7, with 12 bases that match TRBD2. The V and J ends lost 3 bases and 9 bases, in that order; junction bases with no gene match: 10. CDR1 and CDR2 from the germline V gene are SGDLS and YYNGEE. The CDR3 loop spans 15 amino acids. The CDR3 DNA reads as TGTGCCAGCAGCGCCACCACGGGACTAGCGGGCTTGCAGTACTTC. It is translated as CASSATTGLAGLQYF.

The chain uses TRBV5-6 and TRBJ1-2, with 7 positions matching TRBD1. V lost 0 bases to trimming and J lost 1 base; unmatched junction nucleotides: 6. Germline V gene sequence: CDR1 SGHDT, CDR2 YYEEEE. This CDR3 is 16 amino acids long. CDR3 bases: TGTGCCAGCAGCTTGGGACAGGGTTTAAGTAACTATGGCTACACCTTC. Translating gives CASSLGQGLSNYGYTF.

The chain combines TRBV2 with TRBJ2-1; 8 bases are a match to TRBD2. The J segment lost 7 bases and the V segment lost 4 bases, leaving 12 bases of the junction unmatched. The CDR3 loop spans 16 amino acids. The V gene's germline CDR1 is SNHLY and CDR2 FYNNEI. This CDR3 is CASSGGTRGLWNEQFF. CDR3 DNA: TGTGCCAGCAGTGGCGGGACTAGGGGTTTGTGGAATGAGCAGTTCTTC.

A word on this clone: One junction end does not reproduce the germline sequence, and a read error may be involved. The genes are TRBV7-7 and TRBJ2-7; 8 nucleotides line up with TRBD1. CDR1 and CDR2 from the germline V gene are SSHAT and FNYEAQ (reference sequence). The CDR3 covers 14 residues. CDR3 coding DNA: TGTGCTAGCAGCTTCGGACAGGGCTCCTACGAGCAGTACTTC. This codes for CASSFGQGSYEQYF. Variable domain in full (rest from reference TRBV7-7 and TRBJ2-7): GAGVSQSPRYKVTKRGQDVTLRCDPISSHATLYWYQQALGQGPEFLTYFNYEAQPDKSGLPSDRFSAERPEGSISTLTIQRTEQRDSAMYRCASSFGQGSYEQYFGPGTRLTVT.

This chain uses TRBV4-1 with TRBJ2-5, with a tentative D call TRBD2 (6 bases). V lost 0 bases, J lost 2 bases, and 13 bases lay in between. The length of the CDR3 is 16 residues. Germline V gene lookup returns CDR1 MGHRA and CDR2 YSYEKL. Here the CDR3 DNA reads TGCGCCAGCAGCCAAGATGCTAGCGTAAGTCAAGAGACCCAGTACTTC. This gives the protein CASSQDASVSQETQYF.

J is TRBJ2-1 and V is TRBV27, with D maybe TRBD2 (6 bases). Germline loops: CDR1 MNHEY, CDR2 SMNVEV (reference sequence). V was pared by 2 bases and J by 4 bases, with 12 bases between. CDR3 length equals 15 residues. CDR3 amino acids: CASSLPGLQYNEQFF. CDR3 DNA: TGTGCCAGCAGTTTACCGGGACTTCAGTACAATGAGCAGTTCTTC.

The CDR3 spells CASSLARGYSNQPQHF. In DNA, the CDR3 is TGTGCCAGCAGCTTAGCGCGCGGATATAGCAATCAGCCCCAGCATTTT. The chain carries TRBV7-9 and TRBJ1-5; D unclear. Germline V gene data show CDR1 as SEHNR and CDR2 as FQNEAQ (reference sequence). The CDR3 has 16 amino acids. V was clipped by 0 bases and J by 0 bases, with 9 bases between them.

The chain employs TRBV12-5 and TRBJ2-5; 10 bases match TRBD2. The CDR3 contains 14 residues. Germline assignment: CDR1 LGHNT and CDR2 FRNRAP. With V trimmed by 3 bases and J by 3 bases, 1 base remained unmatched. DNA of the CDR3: TGTGCTAGTGGTTTTGGACTAGCGGAAGAGACCCAGTACTTC. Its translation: CASGFGLAEETQYF. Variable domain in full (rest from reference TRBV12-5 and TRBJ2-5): DARVTQTPRHKVTEMGQEVTMRCQPILGHNTVFWYRQTMMQGLELLAYFRNRAPLDDSGMPKDRFSAEMPDATLATLKIQPSEPRDSAVYFCASGFGLAEETQYFGPGTRLLVL.

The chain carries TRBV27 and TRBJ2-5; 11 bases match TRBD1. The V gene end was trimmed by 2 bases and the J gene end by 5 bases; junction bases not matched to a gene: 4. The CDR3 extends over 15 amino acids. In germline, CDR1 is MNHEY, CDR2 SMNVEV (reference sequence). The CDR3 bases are TGTGCCAGCAGTTTACGGACAGGGGGCTTGGAGACCCAGTACTTC. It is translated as CASSLRTGGLETQYF.

The CDR3 protein is CASSEGTGKTYEQYF. In DNA, the CDR3 is TGTGCCAGCAGTGAAGGGACAGGGAAAACCTACGAGCAGTACTTC. The V call is TRBV27, the J call TRBJ2-7, with 9 nucleotides matching TRBD1. The germline CDR1 and CDR2 sequences are MNHEY and SMNVEV (reference sequence). J was trimmed by 2 bases and V by 5 bases; bases with no gene match: 7. The length of the CDR3 is 15 residues.

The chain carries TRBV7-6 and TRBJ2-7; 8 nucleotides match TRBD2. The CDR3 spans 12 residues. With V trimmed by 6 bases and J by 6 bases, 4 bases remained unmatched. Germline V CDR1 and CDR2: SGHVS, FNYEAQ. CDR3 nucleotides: TGTGCCAGCAGTCGCCGGGGGGGCGAGCAGTACTTC. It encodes CASSRRGGEQYF.

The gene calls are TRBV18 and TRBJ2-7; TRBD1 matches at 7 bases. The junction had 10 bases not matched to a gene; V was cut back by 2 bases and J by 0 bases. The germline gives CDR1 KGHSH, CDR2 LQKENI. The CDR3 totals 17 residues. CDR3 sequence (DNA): TGTGCCAGCTCACCAACGCGGACAGGAAGGAGCTCCTACGAGCAGTACTTC. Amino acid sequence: CASSPTRTGRSSYEQYF.

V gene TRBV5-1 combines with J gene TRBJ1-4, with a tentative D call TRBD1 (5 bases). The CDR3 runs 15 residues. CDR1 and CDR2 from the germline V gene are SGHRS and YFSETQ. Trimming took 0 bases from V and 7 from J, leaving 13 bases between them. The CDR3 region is CASSLEGDPGEKLFF. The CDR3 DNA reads TGCGCCAGCAGCTTGGAAGGGGATCCGGGTGAAAAACTGTTTTTT.

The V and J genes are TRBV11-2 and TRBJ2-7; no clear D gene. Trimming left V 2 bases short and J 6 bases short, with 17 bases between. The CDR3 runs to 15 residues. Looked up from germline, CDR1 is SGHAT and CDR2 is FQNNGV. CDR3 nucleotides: TGTGCCAGCAGCTTATCCTGGACCGTCCCCGTCGAGCAGTACTTC. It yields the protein CASSLSWTVPVEQYF. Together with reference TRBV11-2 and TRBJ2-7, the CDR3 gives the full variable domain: EAGVAQSPRYKIIEKRQSVAFWCNPISGHATLYWYQQILGQGPKLLIQFQNNGVVDDSQLPKDRFSAERLKGVDSTLKIQPAKLEDSAVYLCASSLSWTVPVEQYFGPGTRLTVT.

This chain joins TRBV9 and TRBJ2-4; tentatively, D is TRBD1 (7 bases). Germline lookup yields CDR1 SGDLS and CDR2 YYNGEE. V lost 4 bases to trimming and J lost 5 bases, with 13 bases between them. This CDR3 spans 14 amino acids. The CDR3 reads CASSPTRGENIQYF. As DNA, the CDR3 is TGTGCCAGCAGCCCCACCAGGGGGGAAAACATTCAGTACTTC.

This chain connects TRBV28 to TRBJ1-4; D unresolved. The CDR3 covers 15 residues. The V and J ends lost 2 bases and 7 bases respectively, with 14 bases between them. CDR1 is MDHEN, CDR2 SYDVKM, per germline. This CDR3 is CASSLTLRWGEKLFF. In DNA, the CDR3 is TGTGCCAGCAGTTTAACGCTCAGGTGGGGTGAAAAACTGTTTTTT.

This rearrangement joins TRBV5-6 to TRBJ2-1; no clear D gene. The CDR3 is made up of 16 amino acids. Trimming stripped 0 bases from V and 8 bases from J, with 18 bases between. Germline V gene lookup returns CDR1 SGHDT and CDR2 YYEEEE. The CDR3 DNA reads TGTGCCAGCAGCTTGGACCGCTCGGCCTTAGGCGATGAGCAGTTCTTC. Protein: CASSLDRSALGDEQFF.

CDR3 sequence reads: CASSSGAGTSYEQYF. The CDR3 DNA sequence: TGTGCCAGCAGCTCAGGGGCGGGAACCTCCTACGAGCAGTACTTC. The chain employs TRBV9 and TRBJ2-7, with D tentatively TRBD1 or TRBD2 (6 bases each). Germline loops: CDR1 SGDLS, CDR2 YYNGEE. The CDR3 loop spans 15 amino acids. V gave up 4 bases and J gave up 0 bases, with 14 bases separating them.

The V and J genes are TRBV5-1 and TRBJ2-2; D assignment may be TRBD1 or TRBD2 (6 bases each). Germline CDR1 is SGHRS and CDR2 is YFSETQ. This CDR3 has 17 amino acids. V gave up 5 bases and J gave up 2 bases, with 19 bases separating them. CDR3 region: CASSASIWGANTGELFF. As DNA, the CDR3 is TGCGCCAGCAGTGCCTCAATATGGGGGGCCAACACCGGGGAGCTGTTTTTT.

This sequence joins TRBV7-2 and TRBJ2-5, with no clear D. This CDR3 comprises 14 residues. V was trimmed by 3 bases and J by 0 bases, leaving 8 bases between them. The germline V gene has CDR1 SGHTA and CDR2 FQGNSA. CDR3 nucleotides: TGTGCCAGCAGCTTTCCACAGTACCAAGAGACCCAGTACTTC. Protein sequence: CASSFPQYQETQYF. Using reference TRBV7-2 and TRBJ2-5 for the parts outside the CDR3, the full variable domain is GAGVSQSPSNKVTEKGKDVELRCDPISGHTALYWYRQSLGQGLEFLIYFQGNSAPDKSGLPSDRFSAERTGGSVSTLTIQRTQQEDSAVYLCASSFPQYQETQYFGPGTRLLVL.

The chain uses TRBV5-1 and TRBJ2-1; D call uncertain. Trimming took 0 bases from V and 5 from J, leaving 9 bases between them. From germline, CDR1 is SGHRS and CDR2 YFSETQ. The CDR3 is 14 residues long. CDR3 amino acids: CASSLEGSNNEQFF. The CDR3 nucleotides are TGCGCCAGCAGCTTGGAAGGGTCCAACAATGAGCAGTTCTTC.

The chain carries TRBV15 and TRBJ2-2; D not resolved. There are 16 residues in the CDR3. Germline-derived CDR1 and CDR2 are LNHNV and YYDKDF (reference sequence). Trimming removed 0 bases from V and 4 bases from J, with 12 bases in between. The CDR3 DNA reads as TGTGCCACCAGCAGAGAAAACCCCGGCGGCACCGGGGAGCTGTTTTTT. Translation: CATSRENPGGTGELFF.

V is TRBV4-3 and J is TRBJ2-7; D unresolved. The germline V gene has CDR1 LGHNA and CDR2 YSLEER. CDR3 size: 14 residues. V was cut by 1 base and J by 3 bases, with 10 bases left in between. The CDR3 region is CASSQAQDNYEQYF. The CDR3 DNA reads TGCGCCAGCAGCCAAGCCCAAGACAACTACGAGCAGTACTTC.

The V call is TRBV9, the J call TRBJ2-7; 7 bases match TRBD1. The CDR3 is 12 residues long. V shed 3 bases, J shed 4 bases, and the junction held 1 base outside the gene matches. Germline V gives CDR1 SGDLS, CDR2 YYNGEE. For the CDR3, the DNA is TGTGCCAGCAGCGCACAGGGGTACGAGCAGTACTTC. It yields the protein CASSAQGYEQYF. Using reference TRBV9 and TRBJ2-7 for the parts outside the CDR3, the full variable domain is DSGVTQTPKHLITATGQRVTLRCSPRSGDLSVYWYQQSLDQGLQFLIQYYNGEERAKGNILERFSAQQFPDLHSELNLSSLELGDSALYFCASSAQGYEQYFGPGTRLTVT.

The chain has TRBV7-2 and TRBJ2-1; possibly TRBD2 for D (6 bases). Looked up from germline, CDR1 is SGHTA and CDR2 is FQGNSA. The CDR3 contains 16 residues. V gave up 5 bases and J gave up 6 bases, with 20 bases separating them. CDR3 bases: TGTGCCAGCAGCCCCCGGGGTGGAGGGGTAGGCAATGAGCAGTTCTTC. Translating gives CASSPRGGGVGNEQFF.

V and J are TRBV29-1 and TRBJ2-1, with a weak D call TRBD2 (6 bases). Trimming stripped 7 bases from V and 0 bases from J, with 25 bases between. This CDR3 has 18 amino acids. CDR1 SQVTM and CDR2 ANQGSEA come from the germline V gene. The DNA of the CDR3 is TGCAGCGCCGACTACTCGGGTACCGGGACTCGCTCCTACAATGAGCAGTTCTTC. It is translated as CSADYSGTGTRSYNEQFF.

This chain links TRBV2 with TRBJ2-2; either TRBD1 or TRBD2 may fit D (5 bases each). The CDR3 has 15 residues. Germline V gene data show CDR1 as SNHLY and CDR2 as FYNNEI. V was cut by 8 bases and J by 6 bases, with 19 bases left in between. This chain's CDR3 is CASSAVGDPAGELFF. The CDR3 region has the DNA TGTGCCAGCTCGGCCGTTGGGGACCCCGCCGGGGAGCTGTTTTTT.

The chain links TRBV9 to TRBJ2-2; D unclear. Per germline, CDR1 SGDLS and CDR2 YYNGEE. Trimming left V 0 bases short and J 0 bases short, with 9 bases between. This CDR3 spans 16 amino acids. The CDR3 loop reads CASSVVASPNTGELFF. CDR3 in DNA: TGTGCCAGCAGCGTAGTGGCCAGCCCGAACACCGGGGAGCTGTTTTTT.

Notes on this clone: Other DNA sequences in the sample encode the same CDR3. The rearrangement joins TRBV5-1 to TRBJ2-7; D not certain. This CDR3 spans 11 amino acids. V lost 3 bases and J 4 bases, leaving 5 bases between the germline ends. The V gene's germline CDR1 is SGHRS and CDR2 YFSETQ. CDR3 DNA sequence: TGCGCCAGCAGCTCCACTTACGAGCAGTACTTC. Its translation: CASSSTYEQYF. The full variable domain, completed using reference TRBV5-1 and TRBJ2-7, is KAGVTQTPRYLIKTRGQQVTLSCSPISGHRSVSWYQQTPGQGLQFLFEYFSETQRNKGNFPGRFSGRQFSNSRSEMNVSTLELGDSALYLCASSSTYEQYFGPGTRLTVT.